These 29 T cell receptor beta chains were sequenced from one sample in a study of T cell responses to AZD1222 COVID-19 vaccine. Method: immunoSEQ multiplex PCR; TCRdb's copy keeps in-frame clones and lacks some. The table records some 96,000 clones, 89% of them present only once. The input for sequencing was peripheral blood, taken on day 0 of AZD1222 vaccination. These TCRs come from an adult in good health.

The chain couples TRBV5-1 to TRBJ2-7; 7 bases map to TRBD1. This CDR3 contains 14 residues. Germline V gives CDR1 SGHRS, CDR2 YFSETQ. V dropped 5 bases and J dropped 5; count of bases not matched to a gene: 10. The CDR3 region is CASRAGTESNEQYF. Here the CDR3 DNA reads TGCGCCAGCAGAGCCGGGACAGAATCTAACGAGCAGTACTTC.

This chain's CDR3 is CASALGSGNTGELFF. As DNA, the CDR3 is TGTGCCAGCGCCCTTGGTAGCGGGAACACCGGGGAGCTGTTTTTT. This chain uses TRBV11-2 with TRBJ2-2, with D possibly TRBD2 on 6 matching bases. Deletions cut 8 bases from V and 1 base from J, with 14 bases between. CDR1 and CDR2 from the germline V gene are SGHAT and FQNNGV. The CDR3 runs to 15 residues.

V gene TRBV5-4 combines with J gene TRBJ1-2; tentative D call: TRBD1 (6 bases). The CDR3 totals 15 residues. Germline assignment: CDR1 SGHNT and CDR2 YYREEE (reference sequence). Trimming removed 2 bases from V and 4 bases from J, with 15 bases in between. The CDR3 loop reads CASSFHGGSGYGYTF. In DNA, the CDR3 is TGTGCCAGCAGCTTCCACGGGGGCTCGGGCTATGGCTACACCTTC.

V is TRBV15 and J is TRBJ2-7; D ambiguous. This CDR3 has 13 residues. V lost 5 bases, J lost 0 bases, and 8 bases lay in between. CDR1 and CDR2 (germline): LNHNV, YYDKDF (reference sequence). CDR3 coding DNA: TGTGCCACCAGCGGTGGGAACTCCTACGAGCAGTACTTC. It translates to CATSGGNSYEQYF.

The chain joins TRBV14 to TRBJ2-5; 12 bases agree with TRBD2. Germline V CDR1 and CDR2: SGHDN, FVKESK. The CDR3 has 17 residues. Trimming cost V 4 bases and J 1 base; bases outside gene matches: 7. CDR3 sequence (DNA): TGTGCCAGCAGCCTATCTCTACTAGCGGGAGGCCAAGAGACCCAGTACTTC. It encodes CASSLSLLAGGQETQYF.

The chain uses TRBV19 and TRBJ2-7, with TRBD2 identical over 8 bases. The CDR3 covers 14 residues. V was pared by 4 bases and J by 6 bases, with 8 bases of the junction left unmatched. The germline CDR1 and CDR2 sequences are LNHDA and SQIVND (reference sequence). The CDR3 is CASSTGTRLSEQYF. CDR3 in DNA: TGTGCCAGTAGTACCGGGACTAGGCTCTCCGAGCAGTACTTC. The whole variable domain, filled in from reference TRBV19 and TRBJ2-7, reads DGGITQSPKYLFRKEGQNVTLSCEQNLNHDAMYWYRQDPGQGLRLIYYSQIVNDFQKGDIAEGYSVSREKKESFPLTVTSAQKNPTAFYLCASSTGTRLSEQYFGPGTRLTVT.

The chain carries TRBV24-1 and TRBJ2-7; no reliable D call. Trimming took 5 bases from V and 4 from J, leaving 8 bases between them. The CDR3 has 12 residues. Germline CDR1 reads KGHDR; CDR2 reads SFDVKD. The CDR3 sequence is CATSVQLYEQYF. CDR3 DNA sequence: TGTGCCACCAGTGTTCAGCTTTACGAGCAGTACTTC.

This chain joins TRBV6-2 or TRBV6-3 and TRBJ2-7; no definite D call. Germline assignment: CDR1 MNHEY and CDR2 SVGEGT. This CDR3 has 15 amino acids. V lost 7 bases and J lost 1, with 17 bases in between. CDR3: CASNPAAYQSYEQYF. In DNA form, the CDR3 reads TGTGCCAGCAACCCCGCAGCGTACCAATCCTACGAGCAGTACTTC.

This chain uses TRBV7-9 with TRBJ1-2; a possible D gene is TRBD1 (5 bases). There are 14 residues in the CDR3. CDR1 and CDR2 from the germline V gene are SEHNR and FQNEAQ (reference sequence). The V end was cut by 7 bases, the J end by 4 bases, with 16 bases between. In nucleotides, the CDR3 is TGTGCCAGCACCCGATTGCTGGGGGGCTATGGCTACACCTTC. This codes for CASTRLLGGYGYTF.

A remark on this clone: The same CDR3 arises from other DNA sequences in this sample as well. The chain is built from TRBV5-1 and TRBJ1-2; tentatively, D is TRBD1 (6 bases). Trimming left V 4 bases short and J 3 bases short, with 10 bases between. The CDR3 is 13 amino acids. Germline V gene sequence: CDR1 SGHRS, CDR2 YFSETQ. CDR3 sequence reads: CASSPQGDYGYTF. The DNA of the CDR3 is TGCGCCAGCAGCCCACAGGGTGACTATGGCTACACCTTC.

As DNA, the CDR3 is TGTGCCAGCAGCGTAGGGAGCGGGGGGGCCTCCTACAATGAGCAGTTCTTC. This gives the protein CASSVGSGGASYNEQFF. The rearrangement joins TRBV9 to TRBJ2-1, with 10 bases identical to TRBD2. Germline CDR1 reads SGDLS; CDR2 reads YYNGEE. After removal of 0 bases from V and 0 bases from J, the junction contained 3 bases not matched to a gene. CDR3 length equals 17 residues.

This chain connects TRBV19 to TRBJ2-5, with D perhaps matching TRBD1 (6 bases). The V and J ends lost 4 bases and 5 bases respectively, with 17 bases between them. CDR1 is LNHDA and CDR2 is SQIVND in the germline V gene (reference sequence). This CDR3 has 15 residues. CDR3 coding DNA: TGTGCCAGTAGTAAATCCGGGACATTAATGGAGACCCAGTACTTC. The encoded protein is CASSKSGTLMETQYF.

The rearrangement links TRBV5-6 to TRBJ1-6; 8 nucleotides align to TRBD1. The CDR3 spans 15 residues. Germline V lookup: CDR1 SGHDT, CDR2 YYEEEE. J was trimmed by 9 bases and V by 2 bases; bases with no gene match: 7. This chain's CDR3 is CASSFRTGWGSPLHF. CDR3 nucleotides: TGTGCCAGCAGCTTCCGGACAGGGTGGGGTTCACCCCTCCACTTT.

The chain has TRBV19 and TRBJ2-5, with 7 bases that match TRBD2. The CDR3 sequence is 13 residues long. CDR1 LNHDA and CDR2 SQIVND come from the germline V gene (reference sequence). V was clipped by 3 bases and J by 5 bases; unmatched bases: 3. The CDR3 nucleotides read TGTGCCAGTAGTATGATCGGGGGGGAGACCCAGTACTTC. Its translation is CASSMIGGETQYF.

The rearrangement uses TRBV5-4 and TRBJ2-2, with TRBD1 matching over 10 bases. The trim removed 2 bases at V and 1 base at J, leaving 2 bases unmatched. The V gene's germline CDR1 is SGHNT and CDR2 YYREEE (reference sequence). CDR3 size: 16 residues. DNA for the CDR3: TGTGCCAGCAGCTTAGGACAGGGGGTGAACACCGGGGAGCTGTTTTTT. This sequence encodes CASSLGQGVNTGELFF. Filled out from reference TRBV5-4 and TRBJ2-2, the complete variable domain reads ETGVTQSPTHLIKTRGQQVTLRCSSQSGHNTVSWYQQALGQGPQFIFQYYREEENGRGNFPPRFSGLQFPNYSSELNVNALELDDSALYLCASSLGQGVNTGELFFGEGSRLTVL.

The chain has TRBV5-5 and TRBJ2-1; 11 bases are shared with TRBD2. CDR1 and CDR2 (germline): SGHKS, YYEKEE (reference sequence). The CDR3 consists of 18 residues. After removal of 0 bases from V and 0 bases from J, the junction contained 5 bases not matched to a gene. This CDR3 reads CASSLGLAGTSSYNEQFF. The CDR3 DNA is TGTGCCAGCAGCTTGGGACTAGCGGGGACTAGCTCCTACAATGAGCAGTTCTTC. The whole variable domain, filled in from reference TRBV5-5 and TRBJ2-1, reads DAGVTQSPTHLIKTRGQQVTLRCSPISGHKSVSWYQQVLGQGPQFIFQYYEKEERGRGNFPDRFSARQFPNYSSELNVNALLLGDSALYLCASSLGLAGTSSYNEQFFGPGTRLTVL.

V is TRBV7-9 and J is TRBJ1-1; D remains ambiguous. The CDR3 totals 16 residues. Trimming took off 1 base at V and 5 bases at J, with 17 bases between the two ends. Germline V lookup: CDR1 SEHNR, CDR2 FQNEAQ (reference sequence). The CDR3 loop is CASSLVPVPWGTEAFF. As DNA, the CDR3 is TGTGCCAGCAGCTTAGTCCCAGTCCCCTGGGGTACTGAAGCTTTCTTT.

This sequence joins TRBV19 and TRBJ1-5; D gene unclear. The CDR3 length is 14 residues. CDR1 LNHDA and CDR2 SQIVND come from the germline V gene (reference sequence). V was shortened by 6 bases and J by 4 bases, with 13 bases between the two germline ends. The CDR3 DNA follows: TGTGCCAGTAGCAACCCCCTTTTTAATCAGCCCCAGCATTTT. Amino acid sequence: CASSNPLFNQPQHF. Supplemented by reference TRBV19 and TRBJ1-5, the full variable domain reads DGGITQSPKYLFRKEGQNVTLSCEQNLNHDAMYWYRQDPGQGLRLIYYSQIVNDFQKGDIAEGYSVSREKKESFPLTVTSAQKNPTAFYLCASSNPLFNQPQHFGDGTRLSIL.

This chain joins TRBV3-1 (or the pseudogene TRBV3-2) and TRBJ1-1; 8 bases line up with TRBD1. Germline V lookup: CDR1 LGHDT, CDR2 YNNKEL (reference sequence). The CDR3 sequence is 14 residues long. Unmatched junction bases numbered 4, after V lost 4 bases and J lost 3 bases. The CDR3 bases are TGTGCCAGCAGCCGGGAACAGGGGGACACTGAAGCTTTCTTT. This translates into CASSREQGDTEAFF.

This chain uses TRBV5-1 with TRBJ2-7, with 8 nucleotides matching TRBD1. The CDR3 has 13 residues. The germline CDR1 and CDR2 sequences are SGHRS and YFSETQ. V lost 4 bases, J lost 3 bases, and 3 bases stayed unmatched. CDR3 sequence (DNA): TGCGCCAGCAGCGGCGGACAGGGCTACGAGCAGTACTTC. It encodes CASSGGQGYEQYF.

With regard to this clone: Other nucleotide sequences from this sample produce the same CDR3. Here the CDR3 DNA reads TGTGCCAGCAGCTTGACAGGGGGCACTGAAGCTTTCTTT. It specifies CASSLTGGTEAFF. The chain has TRBV7-3 and TRBJ1-1; 9 nucleotides align to TRBD1. J gave up 4 bases and V 3 bases, and 0 bases lay outside the gene matches. Germline lookup yields CDR1 SGHTA and CDR2 FQGTGA. This CDR3 region has 13 residues.

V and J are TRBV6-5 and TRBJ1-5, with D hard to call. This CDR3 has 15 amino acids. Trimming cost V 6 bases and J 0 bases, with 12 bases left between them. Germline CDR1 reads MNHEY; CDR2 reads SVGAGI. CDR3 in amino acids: CASRRVRNSNQPQHF. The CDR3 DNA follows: TGTGCCAGCAGACGGGTCAGAAATAGCAATCAGCCCCAGCATTTT.

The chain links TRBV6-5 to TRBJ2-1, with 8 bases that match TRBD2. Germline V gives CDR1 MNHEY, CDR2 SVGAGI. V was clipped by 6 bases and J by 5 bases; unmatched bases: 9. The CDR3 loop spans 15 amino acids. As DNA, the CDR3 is TGTGCCAGCAGCCAGGGACTAGGGGGACACAATGAGCAGTTCTTC. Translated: CASSQGLGGHNEQFF.

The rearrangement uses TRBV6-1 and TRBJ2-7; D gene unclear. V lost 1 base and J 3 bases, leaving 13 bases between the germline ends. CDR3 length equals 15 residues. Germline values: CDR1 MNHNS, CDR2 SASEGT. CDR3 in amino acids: CASSEDPSGGYEQYF. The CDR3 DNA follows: TGTGCCAGCAGTGAAGATCCGTCCGGCGGCTACGAGCAGTACTTC.

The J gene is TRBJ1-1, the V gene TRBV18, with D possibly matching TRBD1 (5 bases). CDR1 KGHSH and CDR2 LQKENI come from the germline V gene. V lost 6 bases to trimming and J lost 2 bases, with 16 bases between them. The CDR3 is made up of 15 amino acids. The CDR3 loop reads CASSTDPGGNTEAFF. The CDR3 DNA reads TGTGCCAGCTCCACGGACCCTGGGGGAAACACTGAAGCTTTCTTT.

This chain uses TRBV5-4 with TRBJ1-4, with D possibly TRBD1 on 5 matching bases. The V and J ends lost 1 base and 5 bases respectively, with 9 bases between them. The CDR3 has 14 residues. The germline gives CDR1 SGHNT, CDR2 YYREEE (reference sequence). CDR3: CASSLSQANEKLFF. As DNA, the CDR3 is TGTGCCAGCAGCTTGTCACAGGCGAATGAAAAACTGTTTTTT.

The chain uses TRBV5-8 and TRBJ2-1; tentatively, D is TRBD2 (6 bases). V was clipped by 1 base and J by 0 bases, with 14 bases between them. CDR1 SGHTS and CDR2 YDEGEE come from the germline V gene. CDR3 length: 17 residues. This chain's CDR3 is CASSLHLLADSYNEQFF. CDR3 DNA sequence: TGTGCCAGCAGCTTGCATTTACTAGCAGACTCCTACAATGAGCAGTTCTTC.

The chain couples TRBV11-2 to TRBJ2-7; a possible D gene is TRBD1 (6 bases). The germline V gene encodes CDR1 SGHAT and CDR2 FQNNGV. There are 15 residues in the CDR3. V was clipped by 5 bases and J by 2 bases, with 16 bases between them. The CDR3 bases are TGTGCCAGCAGCCCGTTAGGGGGTCTCACCTACGAGCAGTACTTC. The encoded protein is CASSPLGGLTYEQYF.

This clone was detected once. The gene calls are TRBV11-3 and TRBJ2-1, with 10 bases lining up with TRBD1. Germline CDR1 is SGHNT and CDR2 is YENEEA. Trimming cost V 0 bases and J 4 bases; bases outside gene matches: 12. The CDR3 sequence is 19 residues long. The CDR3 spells CASSLDRWGDRGLYNEQFF. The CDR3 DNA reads TGTGCCAGCAGCTTAGATCGCTGGGGGGACAGGGGCTTATACAATGAGCAGTTCTTC.